This TCR beta chain came from a study of blood T cell repertoires in COVID-19. Overall study context: From the United States, Italy and Spain came samples of acute and convalescent COVID-19. PBMCs, B-cell-depleted T cells, or T cells were the source of the cDNA or gDNA that made up the material.

Followed over time, Seattle patients had been enrolled while infection was active. In the original processing: For nucleated cells, counts were estimated from reference gene primer amplification. The table came from immunoSEQ multiplex PCR; TCRdb's copy has only in-frame clones and leaves some out. V, J and clone size reflect that table, while D and trimming were determined from the DNA. This sample has some 80,000 clones, with approximately 90% found just once. Germline-derived CDR1 and CDR2 are SGHNT and YYREEE (reference sequence). The V end lost 2 bases, the J end lost 1 base, and 14 bases lay between the germline ends. The CDR3 runs 16 residues.

The sequence was collected from a man in his forties or fifties with COVID-19, enrolled during active disease. The chain carries TRBV5-4 and TRBJ2-3, with D perhaps matching TRBD2 (5 bases). The source material was peripheral blood. The CDR3 region is CASSLREYGGTDTQYF. CDR3 bases: TGTGCCAGCAGCTTAAGGGAGTACGGGGGCACAGATACGCAGTATTTT.